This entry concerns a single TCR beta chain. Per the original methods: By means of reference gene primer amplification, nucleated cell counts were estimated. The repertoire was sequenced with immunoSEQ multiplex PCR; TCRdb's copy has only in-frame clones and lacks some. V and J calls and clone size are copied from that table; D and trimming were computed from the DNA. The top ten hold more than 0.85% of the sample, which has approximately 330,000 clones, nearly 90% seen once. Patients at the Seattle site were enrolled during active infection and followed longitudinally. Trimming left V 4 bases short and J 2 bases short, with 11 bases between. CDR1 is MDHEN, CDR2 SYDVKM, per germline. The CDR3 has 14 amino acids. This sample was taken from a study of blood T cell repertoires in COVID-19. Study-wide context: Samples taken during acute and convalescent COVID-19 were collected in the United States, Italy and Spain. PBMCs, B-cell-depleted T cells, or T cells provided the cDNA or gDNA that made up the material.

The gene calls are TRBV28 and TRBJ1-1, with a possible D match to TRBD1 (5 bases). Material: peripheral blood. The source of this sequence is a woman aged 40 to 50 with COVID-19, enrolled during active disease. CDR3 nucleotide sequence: TGTGCCAGCAGTTCTTACACAGGTAACACTGAAGCTTTCTTT. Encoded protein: CASSSYTGNTEAFF.